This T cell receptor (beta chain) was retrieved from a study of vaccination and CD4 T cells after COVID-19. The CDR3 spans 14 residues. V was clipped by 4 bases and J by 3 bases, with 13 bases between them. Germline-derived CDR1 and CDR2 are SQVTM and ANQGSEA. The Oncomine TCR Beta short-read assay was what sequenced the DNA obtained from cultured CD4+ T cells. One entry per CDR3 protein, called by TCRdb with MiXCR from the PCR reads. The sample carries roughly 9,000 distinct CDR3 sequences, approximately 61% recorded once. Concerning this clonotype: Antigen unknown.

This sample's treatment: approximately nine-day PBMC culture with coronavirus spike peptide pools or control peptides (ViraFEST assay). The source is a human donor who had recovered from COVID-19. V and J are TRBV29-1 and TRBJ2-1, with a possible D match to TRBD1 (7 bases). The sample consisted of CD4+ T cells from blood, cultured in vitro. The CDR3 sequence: CSVAGGQYYNEQFF. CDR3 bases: TGCAGCGTTGCAGGGGGGCAATACTACAATGAGCAGTTCTTC.